The 2 T cell receptor beta chains given below trace back to one sample, sequenced in a study of neoadjuvant anti-PD-1 for oral cavity cancer. Here immunoSEQ multiplex PCR was the method, and the copy in TCRdb shows in-frame clones only, minus some. The table includes 14,000 or so clones, nearly 75% detected once. Time point defined: after neoadjuvant nivolumab, at surgical resection. Here the sequenced sample was PBMCs, taken after nivolumab (anti-PD-1) treatment. Receptor source: a person between 35 and 79 years old with oral cavity squamous cell carcinoma.

V and J are TRBV7-6 and TRBJ2-1; D unclear. Trimming took 1 base from V and 7 from J, leaving 11 bases between them. CDR3 size: 14 residues. In germline, CDR1 is SGHVS, CDR2 FNYEAQ. CDR3 sequence (DNA): TGTGCCAGCAGCTTAGTTTGGGTGGCGAATGAGCAGTTCTTC. This translates into CASSLVWVANEQFF.

This clone was found a few times. This chain connects TRBV19 to TRBJ1-4; D may be TRBD1 (5 bases). Trimming removed 5 bases from V and 8 bases from J, with 15 bases in between. The CDR3 runs 14 residues. Germline V CDR1 and CDR2: LNHDA, SQIVND (reference sequence). The CDR3 DNA reads TGTGCCAGTAGTCCTACGGGGCTTTCGGAAAAACTGTTTTTT. It yields the protein CASSPTGLSEKLFF.